The clone carrying this T cell receptor beta chain appeared once. These data originate in a study of preoperative IRX-2 immunotherapy in early breast cancer. The treatment: preoperative locoregional IRX-2 cytokine immunotherapy. Patients received preoperative, locoregional IRX-2 cytokine immunotherapy in a phase Ib study. The data were produced by immunoSEQ multiplex PCR, yet TCRdb's version contains in-frame clones alone and is incomplete. The sample consists of around 40,000 clones, approximately 75% of them appearing once. This CDR3 contains 13 residues. V was shortened by 6 bases and J by 5 bases, with 14 bases between the two germline ends.

The chain combines TRBV23-1 with TRBJ2-7; D may be TRBD1 or TRBD2 (6 bases each). TRBV23-1 is flagged as an ORF with uncertain function. Sequencing used tumor tissue, obtained after IRX-2 immunotherapy. The TCR sequence derives from a human donor with breast cancer. CDR3 sequence: CASSLGGSNEQYF. CDR3 bases: TGCGCCAGCAGCTTGGGGGGCAGCAACGAGCAGTACTTC.